Listed here is a single TCR beta chain. TCRdb's copy holds only in-frame clones and misses some; the assay was immunoSEQ multiplex PCR. The sample shows approximately 420,000 clones, around 85% of them seen only once. Treatment of the sample: approximately 18 received Ad26.COV2.S at low or high dose, single or two shots; roughly 5 received placebo; per-sample allocation not given. Specimens were obtained on day 63 following the first vaccine or placebo injection. This entry is derived from a study of Ad26.COV2.S vaccination and SARS-CoV-2 variants. The CDR3 runs 14 residues. Trimming took 7 bases from V and 3 from J, leaving 13 bases between them. The germline gives CDR1 MNHEY, CDR2 SVGAGI.

This clonotype was obtained from a person aged 18-65 years who received the Ad26.COV2.S COVID-19 vaccine or a placebo. The chain joins TRBV6-5 to TRBJ1-5, with unresolved D. Sequenced material: peripheral blood, taken in a trial of Ad26.COV2.S vaccine versus placebo. The CDR3 sequence is CASKVGVANQPQHF. For the CDR3, the DNA is TGTGCCAGCAAGGTCGGGGTTGCCAATCAGCCCCAGCATTTT.